This TCR beta chain came from a study of shared clonotypes between healthy human individuals. In the study overall: Per-donor plates numbered three CD4 naive, three CD4 memory, two CD8 naive and one CD8 memory. Whole-study results and caveats: Of the naive CD4 clonotypes, about 5.4% were shared across a few donors.

Points on this clone: The antigen remains unidentified.

CD45RO negativity and positive selection for CCR7 defined naive CD8 cells, a population that excluded terminally differentiated effector memory CD45RA+ cells. Measured with immunoSEQ multiplex PCR; TCRdb has only the in-frame clones, and not every one. Of 1.5 million to 2.5 million clones in the sample, about 95% were seen once. The CDR3 sequence is 14 residues long. V lost 3 bases, J lost 6 bases, and 14 bases lay in between. Germline V gives CDR1 LNHDA, CDR2 SQIVND (reference sequence). The specimen was naive CD8+ T cells sorted from blood. The chain has TRBV19 and TRBJ1-2, with D perhaps TRBD1 (6 bases). The source of this sequence is a man younger than 35 in good health. The CDR3 nucleotides read TGTGCCAGTAGTATTTTACAGGGTTTCGATGGCTACACCTTC. Encoded protein: CASSILQGFDGYTF. Filled out from reference TRBV19 and TRBJ1-2, the complete variable domain reads DGGITQSPKYLFRKEGQNVTLSCEQNLNHDAMYWYRQDPGQGLRLIYYSQIVNDFQKGDIAEGYSVSREKKESFPLTVTSAQKNPTAFYLCASSILQGFDGYTFGSGTRLTVV.